This T cell receptor beta chain was found in a study of T cell changes during pregnancy in multiple sclerosis. TCRdb's table, derived via immunoSEQ multiplex PCR, lists solely in-frame clones and lacks some. This sample has 42,000 or so clones, with 70% to 90% found just once. Sample: CD4+ T cells from peripheral blood mononuclear cells, taken after pregnancy. The TCR comes from a female donor with multiple sclerosis, enrolled in a pregnancy study.

The CDR3 region is CATSRARRGSYGYTF. The CDR3 coding sequence is TGTGCCACCAGCAGAGCGCGCCGCGGTTCCTATGGCTACACCTTC. The rearrangement uses TRBV15 and TRBJ1-2; D not resolved. This CDR3 spans 15 amino acids. Germline CDR1 LNHNV, CDR2 YYDKDF (reference sequence). V lost 1 base and J lost 4, with 13 bases in between. The full variable domain, with the rest looked up from reference TRBV15 and TRBJ1-2, is DAMVIQNPRYQVTQFGKPVTLSCSQTLNHNVMYWYQQKSSQAPKLLFHYYDKDFNNEADTPDNFQSRRPNTSFCFLDIRSPGLGDTAMYLCATSRARRGSYGYTFGSGTRLTVV.